The TCR beta chain under discussion was sequenced for a study of OX40 agonist ivuxolimab in advanced cancers. Study-level points and caveats: CD4+ T cells averaged fewer expanded clones than CD8+ T cells.

Trimming removed 3 bases at V and 6 bases at J, with 12 bases between. There are 13 residues in the CDR3. Germline lookup yields CDR1 MNHEY and CDR2 SMNVEV (reference sequence). Produced via immunoSEQ multiplex PCR; TCRdb's table is partial and in-frame only. The repertoire consists of some 90,000 clones, with more than 90% occurring once and the leading ten covering about 3%. Worth noting for this clone: What it recognizes is unknown.

This material consisted of CD4+ or CD8+ T cells sorted from blood, taken in a trial of the OX40 agonist ivuxolimab. The receptor was isolated from an adult with an advanced solid tumor such as melanoma, head and neck, liver or kidney cancer. The chain employs TRBV27 and TRBJ2-7; D is perhaps TRBD1 (6 bases). The CDR3, as DNA: TGTGCCAGCAGTTTTAGGGGGTCCACCGAGCAGTACTTC. It yields the protein CASSFRGSTEQYF.